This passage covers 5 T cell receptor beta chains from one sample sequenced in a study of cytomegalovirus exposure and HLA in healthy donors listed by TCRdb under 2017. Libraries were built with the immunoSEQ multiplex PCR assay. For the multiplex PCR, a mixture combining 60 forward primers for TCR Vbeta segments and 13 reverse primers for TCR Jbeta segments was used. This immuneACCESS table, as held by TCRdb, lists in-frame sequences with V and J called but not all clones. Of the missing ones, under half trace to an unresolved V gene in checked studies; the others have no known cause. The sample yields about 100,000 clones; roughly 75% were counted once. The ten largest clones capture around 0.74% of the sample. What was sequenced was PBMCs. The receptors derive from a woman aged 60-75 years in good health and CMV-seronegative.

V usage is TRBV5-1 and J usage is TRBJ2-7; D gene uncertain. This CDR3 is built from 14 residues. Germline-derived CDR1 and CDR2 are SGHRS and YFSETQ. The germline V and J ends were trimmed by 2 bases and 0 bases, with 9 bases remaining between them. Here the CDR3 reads CASSFGQASYEQYF. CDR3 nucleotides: TGCGCCAGCAGCTTTGGTCAGGCCTCCTACGAGCAGTACTTC.

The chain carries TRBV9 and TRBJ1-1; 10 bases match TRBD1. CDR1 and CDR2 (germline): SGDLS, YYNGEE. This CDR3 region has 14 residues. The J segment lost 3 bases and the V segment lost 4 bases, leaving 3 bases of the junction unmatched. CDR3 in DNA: TGTGCCAGCAGCTCCGGACAGGGGGACACTGAAGCTTTCTTT. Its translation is CASSSGQGDTEAFF.

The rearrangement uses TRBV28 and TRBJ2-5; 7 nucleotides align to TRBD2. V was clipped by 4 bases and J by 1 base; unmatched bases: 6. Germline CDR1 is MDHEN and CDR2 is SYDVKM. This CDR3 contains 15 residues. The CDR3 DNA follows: TGTGCCAGCAGTTCTTCTAGCGGTACCCAAGAGACCCAGTACTTC. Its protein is CASSSSSGTQETQYF.

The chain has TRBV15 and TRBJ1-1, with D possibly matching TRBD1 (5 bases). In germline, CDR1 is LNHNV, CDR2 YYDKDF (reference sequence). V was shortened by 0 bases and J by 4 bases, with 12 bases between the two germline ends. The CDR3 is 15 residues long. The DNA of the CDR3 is TGTGCCACCAGCAGAGAGGCAGGGATGGCCACTGAAGCTTTCTTT. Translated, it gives CATSREAGMATEAFF.

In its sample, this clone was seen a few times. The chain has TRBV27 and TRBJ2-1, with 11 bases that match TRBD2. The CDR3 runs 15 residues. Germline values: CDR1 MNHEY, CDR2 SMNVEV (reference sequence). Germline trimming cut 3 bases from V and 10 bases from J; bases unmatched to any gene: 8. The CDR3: CASSLGTSGLREQFF. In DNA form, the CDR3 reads TGTGCCAGCAGTTTGGGGACTAGCGGACTCCGAGAGCAGTTCTTC.